The 10 T cell receptor beta chains below were found in one sample sequenced in a study of shared clonotypes between healthy human individuals. Repertoires were generated with immunoSEQ multiplex PCR, while TCRdb's copy carries only in-frame clones and drops some. The data show some 1 million clones, with 65% to 80% seen just once and about 1.4% held by the top ten. The sequenced sample was memory CD4+ T cells sorted from blood. Subset noted: CD45RA-negative fraction. Receptors originate from a young man in good health.

There are a few counts of this clone. Other DNA sequences in this sample translate to the same CDR3. The chain joins TRBV5-1 to TRBJ2-7; 10 positions agree with TRBD1. The CDR3 consists of 15 residues. Germline assignment: CDR1 SGHRS and CDR2 YFSETQ. Trimming removed 2 bases from V and 0 bases from J; junction bases left unmatched: 2. This CDR3 reads CASSLGQGGSYEQYF. CDR3 DNA sequence: TGCGCCAGCAGCTTAGGACAGGGGGGCTCCTACGAGCAGTACTTC.

This rearrangement joins TRBV27 to TRBJ2-3; D gene unclear. The germline CDR1 and CDR2 sequences are MNHEY and SMNVEV (reference sequence). This CDR3 has 12 amino acids. The V gene lost 2 bases and the J gene lost 7 bases, with 7 bases spanning the gap. CDR3 sequence reads: CASSLDSNTQYF. The CDR3 DNA sequence: TGTGCCAGCAGTTTAGACTCGAATACGCAGTATTTT.

Remarks on this clone: Different DNA sequences within this sample yield the same CDR3. CDR3 in DNA: TGTGCCAGCAGCCCTAGGACCGTGAACACCGGGGAGCTGTTTTTT. Its protein is CASSPRTVNTGELFF. This chain connects TRBV9 to TRBJ2-2; no firm D call. The CDR3 loop spans 15 amino acids. V gave up 4 bases and J gave up 1 base, with 11 bases separating them. Germline V CDR1 and CDR2: SGDLS, YYNGEE.

The chain employs TRBV18 and TRBJ2-2, with 8 bases identical to TRBD1. J lost 6 bases, V lost 4 bases, and 7 bases had no gene match. Germline V gene sequence: CDR1 KGHSH, CDR2 LQKENI. The CDR3 extends over 15 amino acids. Here the CDR3 reads CASSLTGDRSGELFF. Written as DNA, the CDR3 is TGTGCCAGCTCACTGACAGGGGATCGGTCCGGGGAGCTGTTTTTT.

This chain joins TRBV5-8 and TRBJ2-7; D ambiguous. From germline, CDR1 is SGHTS and CDR2 YDEGEE. The V and J ends lost 0 bases and 6 bases respectively, with 7 bases between them. This CDR3 contains 12 residues. For the CDR3, the DNA is TGTGCCAGCAGCTTGGAGCGCGGCGAGCAGTACTTC. This encodes CASSLERGEQYF.

This chain connects TRBV5-1 to TRBJ2-5; D call uncertain. The V gene lost 0 bases and the J gene lost 2 bases, with 11 bases spanning the gap. The CDR3 spans 15 residues. In germline, CDR1 is SGHRS, CDR2 YFSETQ. The chain's CDR3 is CASSLDTRPQETQYF. The CDR3 DNA is TGCGCCAGCAGCTTGGACACACGCCCGCAAGAGACCCAGTACTTC.

The J gene is TRBJ1-6, the V gene TRBV4-3, with 8 positions matching TRBD1. With V trimmed by 0 bases and J by 8 bases, 9 bases remained unmatched. Germline V gene sequence: CDR1 LGHNA, CDR2 YSLEER. The CDR3 runs to 17 residues. The CDR3 sequence is CASSQERTGLGYSPLHF. CDR3 nucleotides: TGCGCCAGCAGCCAAGAGCGGACAGGGTTAGGGTATTCACCCCTCCACTTT.

V usage is TRBV27 and J usage is TRBJ1-6, with D uncertain. CDR3 length equals 14 residues. Germline assignment: CDR1 MNHEY and CDR2 SMNVEV (reference sequence). Trimming removed 5 bases from V and 12 bases from J, with 17 bases in between. CDR3 sequence (DNA): TGTGCCAGCAGTAACGATGGGATTAGTTTACCCCTCCACTTT. Residues: CASSNDGISLPLHF.

CDR3: CASSLEGPKINEKLFF. The DNA of the CDR3 is TGTGCCAGCAGCTTAGAGGGTCCGAAAATTAATGAAAAACTGTTTTTT. The chain combines TRBV11-2 with TRBJ1-4; D is undetermined. This CDR3 contains 16 residues. Germline CDR1 SGHAT, CDR2 FQNNGV. Trimming removed 0 bases at V and 4 bases at J, with 12 bases between.

This chain joins TRBV29-1 and TRBJ2-1; maybe TRBD2 (6 bases). Trimming removed 4 bases at V and 11 bases at J, with 21 bases between. Per germline, CDR1 SQVTM and CDR2 ANQGSEA. This CDR3 comprises 14 residues. The CDR3 sequence: CSVVFSGGPYQQFF. In DNA, the CDR3 is TGCAGCGTTGTATTTAGCGGCGGTCCCTATCAGCAGTTCTTC.